A selection of T cell receptor beta chains follows, all from one sample in a study of CD8 T cells in ankylosing spondylitis. TCRdb analysed the 5' RACE reads with MiXCR anew, one entry per CDR3 protein. Of hundreds of thousands of distinct CDR3 sequences listed, about 10% are singletons. Sequenced material: blood, either unsorted or a sorted T cell fraction (not recorded which). These receptors were taken from a male donor with ankylosing spondylitis or in good health (not recorded which). The CDR3 runs from the conserved cysteine through the conserved F or W. D genes are given only for firm matches. Not all rows give a size; the values are once, few, many and, for expanded clones, a class.

D: NA; J: TRBJ1-5; V: TRBV6-1; length: 14; size: once; DNA: TGTGCCAGCAGTGTGGTCAGGGCGTCTCAGCCCCAGCATTTT; CDR3: CASSVVRASQPQHF
D: NA; J: TRBJ1-2; V: TRBV5-6; length: 16; size: many; DNA: TGTGCCAGCACCAAAAGGACCACCGGCTATAACTATGGCTACACCTTC; CDR3: CASTKRTTGYNYGYTF
D: NA; J: TRBJ1-6; V: TRBV24-1; length: 13; size: few; DNA: TGTGCCACCAGTGATGCCGGGAATTCACCCCTCCACTTT; CDR3: CATSDAGNSPLHF
D: TRBD1; J: TRBJ1-3; V: TRBV12-3/TRBV12-4; length: 16; size: few; DNA: TGTGCCAGCTCCGGGACAGGGGGACGAGGAGGAAACACCATATATTTT; CDR3: CASSGTGGRGGNTIYF
D: NA; J: TRBJ2-7; V: TRBV5-1; length: 17; size: few; DNA: TGCGCCAGCAGCTTGGGGGGAGGGGGTCCACATTCCTACGAGCAGTACTTC; CDR3: CASSLGGGGPHSYEQYF
D: NA; J: TRBJ2-7; V: TRBV15; length: 15; size: many; DNA: TGTGCCACCAGAGACGGGACACCTTTCTCCTACGAGCAGTACTTC; CDR3: CATRDGTPFSYEQYF
D: TRBD2; J: TRBJ2-1; V: TRBV20-1; length: 14; size: many; DNA: TGCAGTGCTCCCATAGCGGGTATCTACAATGAGCAGTTCTTC; CDR3: CSAPIAGIYNEQFF
D: NA; J: TRBJ2-7; V: TRBV4-2; length: 14; size: few; DNA: TGTGCCAGCACTCAATCGCCCGACTATGGCGAGCAGTACTTC; CDR3: CASTQSPDYGEQYF
D: NA; J: TRBJ2-3; V: TRBV12-3/TRBV12-4; length: 14; size: NA; DNA: TGTGCCAGCAGTTTCACGGACTTCACAGATACGCAGTATTTT; CDR3: CASSFTDFTDTQYF
D: NA; J: TRBJ1-5; V: TRBV12-3/TRBV12-4; length: 14; size: NA; DNA: TGTGCCAGCAGTTCCCCCGGGGGCGGTCAGCCCCAGCATTTT; CDR3: CASSSPGGGQPQHF
D: NA; J: TRBJ2-7; V: TRBV11-1; length: 18; size: many; DNA: TGTGCCAGCAGCTTACCGTCTGGGACCCCCTCCCTTTCCCACGAGCAGTACTTC; CDR3: CASSLPSGTPSLSHEQYF
D: NA; J: TRBJ1-5; V: TRBV20-1; length: 18; size: few; DNA: TGCAGTGCTAGGTCCTCCTCCGGGACACGCCTGGGCAATCAGCCCCAGCATTTT; CDR3: CSARSSSGTRLGNQPQHF
D: NA; J: TRBJ2-3; V: TRBV5-4; length: 18; size: NA; DNA: TGTGCCAGCGGCCCCGGGCCCGTCTGCAAGGAGCCCGCAGATACGCAGTATTTT; CDR3: CASGPGPVCKEPADTQYF
D: NA; J: TRBJ2-6; V: TRBV25-1; length: 14; size: NA; DNA: TGTGCCAGCAGTGAAAACTCTGGGGCCAACGTCCTGACTTTC; CDR3: CASSENSGANVLTF
D: NA; J: TRBJ2-5; V: TRBV3-1; length: 15; size: many; DNA: TGTGCCAGCAGCCAAGGAACCGTGTACCAAGAGACCCAGTACTTC; CDR3: CASSQGTVYQETQYF
D: NA; J: TRBJ1-5; V: TRBV7-9; length: 14; size: once; DNA: TGTGCCAGCAGCTTAGGGGGGCGCGAACAGCCCCAGCATTTT; CDR3: CASSLGGREQPQHF
D: TRBD2; J: TRBJ2-1; V: TRBV11-2; length: 15; size: NA; DNA: TGTGCCAGCAGCGCCGGACTAGCGGGACCCAATGAGCAGTTCTTC; CDR3: CASSAGLAGPNEQFF
D: TRBD1; J: TRBJ2-7; V: TRBV15; length: 14; size: NA; DNA: TGTGCCACCAGCAGCCGGGACAGAGGCTACGAGCAGTACTTC; CDR3: CATSSRDRGYEQYF
D: NA; J: TRBJ2-1; V: TRBV18; length: 13; size: many; DNA: TGTGCCAGCTCTTACCGGGACCCGAATGAGCAGTTCTTC; CDR3: CASSYRDPNEQFF
D: NA; J: TRBJ1-2; V: TRBV6-5; length: 12; size: many; DNA: TGTGCCAGCAGTTCCGGCCCCGAGGACTACACCTTC; CDR3: CASSSGPEDYTF
D: NA; J: TRBJ1-2; V: TRBV12-3/TRBV12-4; length: 15; size: many; DNA: TGTGCCAGCAGTCCCAGTGGGGGCGCCGTTTATGGCTACACCTTC; CDR3: CASSPSGGAVYGYTF
D: TRBD1; J: TRBJ1-1; V: TRBV29-1; length: 13; size: many; DNA: TGCAGCGTAGGGGACAGGCGGAACACTGAAGCTTTCTTT; CDR3: CSVGDRRNTEAFF
D: TRBD1; J: TRBJ1-1; V: TRBV24-1; length: 13; size: few; DNA: TGTGCCACCAGGGACAGGTCGAACACTGAAGCTTTCTTT; CDR3: CATRDRSNTEAFF
D: NA; J: TRBJ1-3; V: TRBV2; length: 17; size: few; DNA: TGTGCCAGCAGTGGTAATAGGAAGGGGATCTCTGGAAACACCATATATTTT; CDR3: CASSGNRKGISGNTIYF
D: TRBD1; J: TRBJ2-5; V: TRBV30; length: 14; size: few; DNA: TGTGCCGGCCAATACCGGGACAGGGGAGAGACCCAGTACTTC; CDR3: CAGQYRDRGETQYF
D: TRBD2; J: TRBJ2-3; V: TRBV27; length: 16; size: many; DNA: TGTGCCAGCAGTTTAGGTAGCGGGGTTCTTACAGATACGCAGTATTTT; CDR3: CASSLGSGVLTDTQYF
D: TRBD2; J: TRBJ2-3; V: TRBV5-1; length: 16; size: many; DNA: TGCGCCAGCAGCTTGGAGGCTAGCGGGGGGTCAGATACGCAGTATTTT; CDR3: CASSLEASGGSDTQYF
D: NA; J: TRBJ1-2; V: TRBV20-1; length: 14; size: many; DNA: TGCAGTGCTCCTGAACAGGGAGGGTACTATGGCTACACCTTC; CDR3: CSAPEQGGYYGYTF
D: NA; J: TRBJ1-3; V: TRBV28; length: 16; size: many; DNA: TGTGCCAGCAGCCCTCCCAGGCGGGCGTCTGGAAACACCATATATTTT; CDR3: CASSPPRRASGNTIYF
D: TRBD1; J: TRBJ1-2; V: TRBV20-1; length: 16; size: few; DNA: TGCAGTGCCCAAGCTTGGGGGGACAGGGAAAACTATGGCTACACCTTC; CDR3: CSAQAWGDRENYGYTF
D: NA; J: TRBJ1-2; V: TRBV5-1; length: 14; size: NA; DNA: TGCGCCAGCAGCTTGGAGGGCCCTCAAGATGGCGACACCTTC; CDR3: CASSLEGPQDGDTF
D: TRBD2; J: TRBJ2-6; V: TRBV5-4; length: 17; size: many; DNA: TGTGCCAGCCTATCGACTAGCGGGTACTCTGGGGCCAACGTCCTGACTTTC; CDR3: CASLSTSGYSGANVLTF
D: NA; J: TRBJ2-1; V: TRBV20-1; length: 16; size: many; DNA: TGCAGTGCTAGAGATCCCCTTAACGGGTACCAGAATGAGCAGTTCTTC; CDR3: CSARDPLNGYQNEQFF
D: TRBD2; J: TRBJ2-1; V: TRBV5-1; length: 15; size: many; DNA: TGCGCCAGCAGCTGGAGCGGGAGTACCTACAATGAGCAGTTCTTC; CDR3: CASSWSGSTYNEQFF
D: TRBD2; J: TRBJ2-1; V: TRBV7-2; length: 15; size: many; DNA: TGTGCCAGCAGCTTAGCTCGGGGGGGCTCGCATGAGCAGTTCTTC; CDR3: CASSLARGGSHEQFF
D: TRBD1; J: TRBJ2-7; V: TRBV20-1; length: 14; size: many; DNA: TGCAGTGCTAGATCCGGGACAGCCTCCTACGAGCAGTACTTC; CDR3: CSARSGTASYEQYF
D: TRBD1; J: TRBJ2-3; V: TRBV28; length: 15; size: NA; DNA: TGTGCCAGCAGTTTCTCGGACAGGGGAACAGATACGCAGTATTTT; CDR3: CASSFSDRGTDTQYF
D: TRBD1; J: TRBJ2-5; V: TRBV5-1; length: 16; size: many; DNA: TGCGCCAGCAGCTTATTTGGGACAGGCGCTCAAGAGACCCAGTACTTC; CDR3: CASSLFGTGAQETQYF
D: NA; J: TRBJ2-2; V: TRBV6-1; length: 16; size: few; DNA: TGTGCCAGCAGTGAAAAGCCTGGGGGCCGGACCGGGGAGCTGTTTTTT; CDR3: CASSEKPGGRTGELFF
D: TRBD2; J: TRBJ2-7; V: TRBV29-1; length: 16; size: many; DNA: TGCAGCGTTGAGGAGCTAGCGGGGGGCCGATACTACGAGCAGTACTTC; CDR3: CSVEELAGGRYYEQYF